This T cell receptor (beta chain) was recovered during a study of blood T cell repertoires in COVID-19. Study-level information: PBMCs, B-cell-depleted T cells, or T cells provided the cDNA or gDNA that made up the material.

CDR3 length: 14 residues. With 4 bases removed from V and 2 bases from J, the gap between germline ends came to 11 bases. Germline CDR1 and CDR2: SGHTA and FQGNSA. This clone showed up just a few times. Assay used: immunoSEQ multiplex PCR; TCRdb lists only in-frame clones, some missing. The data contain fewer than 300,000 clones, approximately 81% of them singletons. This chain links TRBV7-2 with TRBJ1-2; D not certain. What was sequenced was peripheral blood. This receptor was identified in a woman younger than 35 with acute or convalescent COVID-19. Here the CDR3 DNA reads TGTGCCAGCAGCTACGGCGAGGCGAACTATGGCTACACCTTC. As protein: CASSYGEANYGYTF.